This is a list of T cell receptor beta chains from one sample in a study of cytomegalovirus exposure and HLA in healthy donors. Method: immunoSEQ multiplex PCR; TCRdb's copy keeps in-frame clones and lacks some. The profile shows approximately 280,000 clones, approximately 86% of them singletons. The specimen was PBMCs. The receptors come from a woman younger than 30 in good health and CMV-seronegative. The CDR3 runs from the conserved cysteine through the conserved F or W. D genes are given only for firm matches. Rows may omit the clone size; those that give it use once, few, many or a size class.

>TRBV19|.|13|TRBJ2-1|.
TGTGCCAGTAGACGGGACTTCGTCGATGAGCAGTTCTTC
CASRRDFVDEQFF
>TRBV27|.|15|TRBJ2-5|TRBD2
TGTGCCAGCAGTTTTGCGGGGGGAGCCGAAGAGACCCAGTACTTC
CASSFAGGAEETQYF
>TRBV13|.|17|TRBJ2-1|TRBD2
TGTGCCAGCAGCACACCTGCTAGCGGGGGCTCCTACAATGAGCAGTTCTTC
CASSTPASGGSYNEQFF
>TRBV7-9|.|14|TRBJ2-7|TRBD1
TGTGCCAGCAGCCCAGGGACAGGGGGCGGTGAGCAGTACTTC
CASSPGTGGGEQYF
>TRBV6-1|few|13|TRBJ1-5|.
TGTGCCATCGTGGGCCCGGGAAATCAGCCCCAGCATTTT
CAIVGPGNQPQHF
>TRBV7-9|.|16|TRBJ2-7|.
TGTGCCAGCAGCTTAGATCCGTCCGGGACAACCTACGAGCAGTACTTC
CASSLDPSGTTYEQYF
>TRBV9|.|15|TRBJ2-7|TRBD2
TGTGCCAGCAGCGTAGGGGGCGGGAGGGCAGTCGAGCAGTACTTC
CASSVGGGRAVEQYF
>TRBV2|few|12|TRBJ1-2|.
TGTGCCAGCGGACAGACGAACTATGGCTACACCTTC
CASGQTNYGYTF
>TRBV7-8|.|13|TRBJ2-7|.
TGTGCCAGCAGCTTCCCCGTCCGGGGCGAGCAGTACTTC
CASSFPVRGEQYF
>TRBV5-6|.|15|TRBJ1-1|.
TGTGCCAGCAGCCCCCGTGGGACACAAAACACTGAAGCTTTCTTT
CASSPRGTQNTEAFF
>TRBV5-1|.|14|TRBJ1-1|.
TGCGCCAGCAGCGAGGACAGTATGAACACTGAAGCTTTCTTT
CASSEDSMNTEAFF
>TRBV6-6|.|14|TRBJ2-7|TRBD2
TGTGCCAGCAGTTACAGCGGGAGCGACTACGAGCAGTACTTC
CASSYSGSDYEQYF
>TRBV11-2|.|12|TRBJ1-2|.
TGTGCCAGCAGTAGTAAGATCATTGGCTACACCTTC
CASSSKIIGYTF
>TRBV7-2|.|16|TRBJ2-1|.
TGTGCCAGCAGCTACGAGGGGCGGGGCTCCTACAATGAGCAGTTCTTC
CASSYEGRGSYNEQFF
>TRBV27|.|14|TRBJ2-3|.
TGTGCCAGCAGTTGGGGCAATGTTTGGGATACGCAGTATTTT
CASSWGNVWDTQYF
>TRBV28|once|18|TRBJ1-2|.
TGTGCCAGCAGCAATAAGCGGGGGCCCACCTTTATGGGCTATGGCTACACCTTC
CASSNKRGPTFMGYGYTF
>TRBV6-6|.|16|TRBJ2-3|TRBD2
TGTGCCAGCAGTTACAGCACTAGCGGGATGGCAGATACGCAGTATTTT
CASSYSTSGMADTQYF
>TRBV5-6|few|16|TRBJ1-4|TRBD1
TGTGCCAGCAGCTTGGGCTACAGGGGTTCAAATGAAAAACTGTTTTTT
CASSLGYRGSNEKLFF
>TRBV30|.|14|TRBJ1-1|TRBD1
TGTGCCTGGAGGGTGGGACAGGGGAACACTGAAGCTTTCTTT
CAWRVGQGNTEAFF
>TRBV30|few|14|TRBJ1-2|TRBD1
TGTGCCTGGAATACCGGGACAGGGAACTATGGCTACACCTTC
CAWNTGTGNYGYTF
>TRBV30|.|16|TRBJ2-1|.
TGTGCCTGGAGTGTGTTAGGGAGAGTCTCCTACAATGAGCAGTTCTTC
CAWSVLGRVSYNEQFF
>TRBV30|once|13|TRBJ1-5|.
TGTGCCTGGAGTTCCCAGGGGAATCAGCCCCAGCATTTT
CAWSSQGNQPQHF
>TRBV4-3|once|15|TRBJ1-3|TRBD1
TGCGCCAGCAGCCAAGGCGTTCAGGGGGAAAACACCATATATTTT
CASSQGVQGENTIYF
>TRBV5-1|.|16|TRBJ1-2|TRBD1
TGCGCCAGCAGCTTGTACCCGGCCGACAGGGGTTTAATATGCACCTTC
CASSLYPADRGLICTF
>TRBV2|.|15|TRBJ1-2|.
TGTGCCAGCAGTGAGGGGCCTCCCCTCAACTATGGCTACACCTTC
CASSEGPPLNYGYTF
>TRBV5-4|once|15|TRBJ2-7|TRBD1
TGTGCCAGCAGCCCAACCGGGACAGGGGCCCACGAGCAGTACTTC
CASSPTGTGAHEQYF
>TRBV12-5|.|15|TRBJ1-5|.
TGTGCTAGTGGCGAGGCGGCTTATAGCAATCAGCCCCAGCATTTT
CASGEAAYSNQPQHF
>TRBV19|.|14|TRBJ1-3|.
TGTGCCAGTAGTATAGCGGGATTGATGAACACCATATATTTT
CASSIAGLMNTIYF
>TRBV2|once|14|TRBJ1-3|.
TGTGCCAGCAGTGAGCGCACGGGTGGAAACACCATATATTTT
CASSERTGGNTIYF
>TRBV5-1|once|14|TRBJ2-7|.
TGCGCCAGCAGCGGGGACTCCTTCTCCTACGAGCAGTACTTC
CASSGDSFSYEQYF
>TRBV15|.|14|TRBJ1-1|.
TGTGCCACAACACTCGGGAGGATAAACACTGAAGCTTTCTTT
CATTLGRINTEAFF
>TRBV19|few|15|TRBJ2-1|TRBD1
TGTGCCAGTAGTTTCCGGGACAGGACTTACAATGAGCAGTTCTTC
CASSFRDRTYNEQFF
>TRBV18|.|18|TRBJ2-1|TRBD2
TGTGCCAGCTCAGCCAATGGACTAGCGGGAGGGCAGCACAATGAGCAGTTCTTC
CASSANGLAGGQHNEQFF
>TRBV19|once|15|TRBJ2-7|TRBD2
TGTGCCAGTAGTATAGCCCTAGCGGGGTTTTACGAGCAGTACTTC
CASSIALAGFYEQYF
>TRBV18|.|15|TRBJ2-1|.
TGTGCCAGCTCACCAGGCACAGGATCCTACAATGAGCAGTTCTTC
CASSPGTGSYNEQFF
>TRBV6-6|.|15|TRBJ2-7|.
TGTGCCAGCAGCCCAAGGGGGGGCCAAGGGAACGAGCAGTACTTC
CASSPRGGQGNEQYF
>TRBV6-6|.|14|TRBJ1-3|TRBD1
TGTGCCAGCTCTGACAGGGCAGTGGGAAACACCATATATTTT
CASSDRAVGNTIYF
>TRBV10-3|once|14|TRBJ1-1|TRBD1
TGTGCCATCAGTGAACAGGGGGCGGGTACTGAAGCTTTCTTT
CAISEQGAGTEAFF
>TRBV27|few|14|TRBJ1-2|TRBD1
TGTGCCAGCAGCCCCGGACAGGGGGCGTCTGGCTACACCTTC
CASSPGQGASGYTF
>TRBV30|.|15|TRBJ2-5|.
TGTGCCTGGAGTGTGATCGGGACATACGAAGAGACCCAGTACTTC
CAWSVIGTYEETQYF
>TRBV6-1|few|10|TRBJ2-7|.
TGTGCCACTGAGAGCGACGAGCAGTACTTC
CATESDEQYF